This entry features one TCR beta chain sequence. The source of the sample is a study of control samples from healthy donors and cancer patients. This CDR3 is 18 amino acids long. V was clipped by 0 bases and J by 6 bases; unmatched bases: 13. From germline, CDR1 is MNHEY and CDR2 SVGEGT. Only in-frame clones appear in the TCRdb table, and some are missing; sequencing was by immunoSEQ multiplex PCR. The sample holds approximately 70,000 clones, over 70% seen once. The TCR sequence derives from a middle-aged man in good health. The chain uses TRBV6-2 or TRBV6-3 and TRBJ1-4, with TRBD1 identical over 7 bases. The source material was blood. In nucleotides, the CDR3 is TGTGCCAGCAGTTACTCCCCTACTGACAGGGATGAGGATGAAAAACTGTTTTTT. Translating gives CASSYSPTDRDEDEKLFF.